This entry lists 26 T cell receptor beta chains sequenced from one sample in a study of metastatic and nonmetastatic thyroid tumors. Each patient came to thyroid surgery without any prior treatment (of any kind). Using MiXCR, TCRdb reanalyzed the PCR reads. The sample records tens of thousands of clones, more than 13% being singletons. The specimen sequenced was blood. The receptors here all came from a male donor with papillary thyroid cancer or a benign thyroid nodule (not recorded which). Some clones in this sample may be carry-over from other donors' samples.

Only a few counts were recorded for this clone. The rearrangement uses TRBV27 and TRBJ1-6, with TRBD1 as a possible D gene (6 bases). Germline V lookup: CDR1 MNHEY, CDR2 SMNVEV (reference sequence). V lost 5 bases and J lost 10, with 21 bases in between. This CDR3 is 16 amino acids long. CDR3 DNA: TGTGCCAGCAGTCCGCCACCAAGGAAAGGGGGATCACCCCTCCACTTT. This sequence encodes CASSPPPRKGGSPLHF.

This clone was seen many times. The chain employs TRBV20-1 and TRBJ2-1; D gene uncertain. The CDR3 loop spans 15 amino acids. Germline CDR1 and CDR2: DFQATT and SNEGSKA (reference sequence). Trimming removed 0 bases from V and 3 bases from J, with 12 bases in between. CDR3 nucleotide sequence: TGCAGTGCTAGAGAGCTAATCCAGCTCTACAATGAGCAGTTCTTC. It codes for CSARELIQLYNEQFF.

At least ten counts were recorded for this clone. CDR3: CASSLGVNEQFF. In DNA form, the CDR3 reads TGCGCCAGCAGCTTGGGCGTCAATGAGCAGTTCTTC. The V call is TRBV5-1, the J call TRBJ2-1, with D hard to call. Trimming cost V 0 bases and J 6 bases, with 4 bases left between them. Germline V gene data show CDR1 as SGHRS and CDR2 as YFSETQ. The CDR3 has 12 residues.

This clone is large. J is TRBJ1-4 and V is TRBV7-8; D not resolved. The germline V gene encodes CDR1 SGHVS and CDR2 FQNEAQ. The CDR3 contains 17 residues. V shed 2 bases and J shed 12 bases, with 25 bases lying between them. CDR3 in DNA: TGTGCCAGCAGCTTACTCCACCCTCAAGACGGCGGTGCGGAACTGTTTTTT. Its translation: CASSLLHPQDGGAELFF.

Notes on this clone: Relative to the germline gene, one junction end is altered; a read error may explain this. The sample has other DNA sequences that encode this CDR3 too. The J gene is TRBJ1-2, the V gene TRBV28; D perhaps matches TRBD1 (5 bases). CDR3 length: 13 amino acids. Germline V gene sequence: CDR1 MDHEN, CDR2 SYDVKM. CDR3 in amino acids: CASSLAGNYGYTF. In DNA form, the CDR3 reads TGTGCAAGCAGTTTAGCAGGGAACTATGGATACACCTTC.

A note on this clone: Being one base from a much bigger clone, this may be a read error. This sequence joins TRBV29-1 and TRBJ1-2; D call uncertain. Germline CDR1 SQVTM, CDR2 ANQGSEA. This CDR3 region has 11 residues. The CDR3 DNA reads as TGCAGCGTTGAGCTTGGCTATGGCTGCACCTTC. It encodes CSVELGYGCTF.

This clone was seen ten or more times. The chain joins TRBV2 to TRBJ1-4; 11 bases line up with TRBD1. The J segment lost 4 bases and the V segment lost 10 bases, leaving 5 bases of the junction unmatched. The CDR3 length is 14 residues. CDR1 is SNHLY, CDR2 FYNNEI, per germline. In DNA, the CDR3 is TGTGCCACGGACAGGGGGCAGGTTAATGAAAAACTGTTTTTT. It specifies CATDRGQVNEKLFF. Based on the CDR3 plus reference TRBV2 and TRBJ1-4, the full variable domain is EPEVTQTPSHQVTQMGQEVILRCVPISNHLYFYWYRQILGQKVEFLVSFYNNEISEKSEIFDDQFSVERPDGSNFTLKIRSTKLEDSAMYFCATDRGQVNEKLFFGSGTQLSVL.

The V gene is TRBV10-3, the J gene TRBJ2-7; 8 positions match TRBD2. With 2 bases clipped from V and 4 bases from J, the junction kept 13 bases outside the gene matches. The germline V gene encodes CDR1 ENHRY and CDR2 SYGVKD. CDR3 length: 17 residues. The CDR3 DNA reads TGTGCCATCAGTGAGACCCCCCTTACTAGCGGAAGATACGAGCAGTACTTC. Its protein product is CAISETPLTSGRYEQYF.

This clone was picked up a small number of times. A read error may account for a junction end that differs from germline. This CDR3 is CGSSKGLAQYF. The CDR3 region has the DNA TGTGGCAGCAGTAAGGGACTAGCTCAGTACTTC. This chain connects TRBV28 to TRBJ2-7; TRBD2 agrees at 9 bases. Germline lookup yields CDR1 MDHEN and CDR2 SYDVKM. CDR3 length: 11 amino acids.

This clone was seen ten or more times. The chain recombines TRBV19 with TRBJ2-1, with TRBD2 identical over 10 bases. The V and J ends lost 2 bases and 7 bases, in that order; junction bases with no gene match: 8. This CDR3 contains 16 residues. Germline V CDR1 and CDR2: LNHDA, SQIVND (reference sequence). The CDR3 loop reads CASSILASGRGNEQFF. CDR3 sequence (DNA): TGTGCCAGTAGTATATTGGCTAGCGGGAGAGGAAATGAGCAGTTCTTC.

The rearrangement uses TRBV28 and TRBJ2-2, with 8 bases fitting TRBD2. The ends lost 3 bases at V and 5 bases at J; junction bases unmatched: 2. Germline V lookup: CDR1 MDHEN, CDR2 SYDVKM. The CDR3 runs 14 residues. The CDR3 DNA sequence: TGTGCCAGCAGTTTCGGGGGGGAGACCGGGGAGCTGTTTTTT. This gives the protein CASSFGGETGELFF.

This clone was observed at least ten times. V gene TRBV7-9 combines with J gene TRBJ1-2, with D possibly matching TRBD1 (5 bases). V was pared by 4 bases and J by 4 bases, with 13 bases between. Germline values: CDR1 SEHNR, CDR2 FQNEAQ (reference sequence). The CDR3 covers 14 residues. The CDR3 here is CASSYSGTFYGYTF. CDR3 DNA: TGTGCCAGCAGCTATTCCGGGACTTTCTATGGCTACACCTTC.

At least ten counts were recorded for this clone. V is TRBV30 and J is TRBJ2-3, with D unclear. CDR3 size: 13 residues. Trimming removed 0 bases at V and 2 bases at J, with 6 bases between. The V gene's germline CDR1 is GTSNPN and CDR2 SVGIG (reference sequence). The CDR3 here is CAWSVDFTDTQYF. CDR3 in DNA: TGTGCCTGGAGTGTAGACTTCACAGATACGCAGTATTTT.

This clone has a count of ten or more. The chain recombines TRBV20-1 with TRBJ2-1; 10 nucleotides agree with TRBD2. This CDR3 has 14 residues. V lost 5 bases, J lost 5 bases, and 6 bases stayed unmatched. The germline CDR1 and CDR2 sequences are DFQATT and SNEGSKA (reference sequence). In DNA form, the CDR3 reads TGCAGTGCTCAAGGACTAGCGGAGGACAATGAGCAGTTCTTC. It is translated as CSAQGLAEDNEQFF.

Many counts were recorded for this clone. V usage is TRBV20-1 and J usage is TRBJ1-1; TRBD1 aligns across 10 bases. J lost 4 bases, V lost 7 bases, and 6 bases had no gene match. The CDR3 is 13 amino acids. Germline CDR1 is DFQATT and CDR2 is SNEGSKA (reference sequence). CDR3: CSVTTGGTTEAFF. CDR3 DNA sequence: TGCAGTGTGACGACAGGGGGCACCACTGAAGCTTTCTTT.

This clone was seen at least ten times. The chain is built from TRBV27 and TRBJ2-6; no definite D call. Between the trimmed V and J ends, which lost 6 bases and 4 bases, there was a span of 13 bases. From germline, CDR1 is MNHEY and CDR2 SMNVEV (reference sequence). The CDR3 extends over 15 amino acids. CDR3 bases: TGTGCCAGCAGACAAAGGGTGGCGGGGGCCAACGTCCTGACTTTC. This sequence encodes CASRQRVAGANVLTF.

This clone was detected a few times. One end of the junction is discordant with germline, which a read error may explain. CDR3 in amino acids: CAISQFAQGGGNSPLHF. CDR3 sequence (DNA): TGTGCCATCAGTCAATTCGCACAGGGAGGAGGTAATTCACCCCTCCACTTT. The chain uses TRBV6-1 and TRBJ1-6, with TRBD1 as a possible D gene (6 bases). Germline V lookup: CDR1 MNHNS, CDR2 SASEGT. The CDR3 consists of 17 residues.

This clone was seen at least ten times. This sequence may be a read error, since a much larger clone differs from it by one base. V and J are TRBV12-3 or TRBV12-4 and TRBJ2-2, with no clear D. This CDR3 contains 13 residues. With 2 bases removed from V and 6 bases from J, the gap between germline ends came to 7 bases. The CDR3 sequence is CASSLTVPGELFF. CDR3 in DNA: TGTGCCAGCAGTTTAACGGTCCCCGGGGAGCTGTTTTTT.

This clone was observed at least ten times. CDR3: CASSLIWGLAGGNNEQFF. CDR3 DNA: TGTGCCAGCAGTTTGATTTGGGGACTAGCGGGAGGTAACAATGAGCAGTTCTTC. The chain is built from TRBV6-5 and TRBJ2-1, with 15 bases matching TRBD2. This CDR3 region has 18 residues. V gave up 4 bases and J gave up 5 bases; unmatched junction bases: 9. Germline loops: CDR1 MNHEY, CDR2 SVGAGI.

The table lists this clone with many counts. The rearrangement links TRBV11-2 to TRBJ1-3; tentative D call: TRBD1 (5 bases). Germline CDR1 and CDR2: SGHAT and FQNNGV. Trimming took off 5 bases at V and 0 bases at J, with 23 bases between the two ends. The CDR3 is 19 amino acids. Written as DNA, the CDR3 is TGTGCCAGCAGCCGGGCCCCAGTGCGGACACCCTACTCTGGAAACACCATATATTTT. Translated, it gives CASSRAPVRTPYSGNTIYF. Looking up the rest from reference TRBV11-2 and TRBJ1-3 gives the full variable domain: EAGVAQSPRYKIIEKRQSVAFWCNPISGHATLYWYQQILGQGPKLLIQFQNNGVVDDSQLPKDRFSAERLKGVDSTLKIQPAKLEDSAVYLCASSRAPVRTPYSGNTIYFGEGSWLTVV.

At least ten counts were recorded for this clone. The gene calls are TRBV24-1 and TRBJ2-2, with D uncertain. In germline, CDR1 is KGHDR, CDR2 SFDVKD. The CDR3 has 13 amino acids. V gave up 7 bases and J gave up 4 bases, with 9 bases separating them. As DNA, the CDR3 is TGTGCCACCAGACACTCAACCACCGGGGAGCTGTTTTTT. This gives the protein CATRHSTTGELFF.

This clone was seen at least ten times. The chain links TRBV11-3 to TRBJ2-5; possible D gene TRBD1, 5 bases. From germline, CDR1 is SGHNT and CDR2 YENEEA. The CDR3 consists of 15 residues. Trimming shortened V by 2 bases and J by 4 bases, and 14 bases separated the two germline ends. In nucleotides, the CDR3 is TGTGCCAGCAGCTTACACCCAGGGCTTAGAGAGACCCAGTACTTC. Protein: CASSLHPGLRETQYF.

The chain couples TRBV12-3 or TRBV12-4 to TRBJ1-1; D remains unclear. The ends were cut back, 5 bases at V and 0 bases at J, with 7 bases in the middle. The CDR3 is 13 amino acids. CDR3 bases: TGTGCCAGCAGTCTTACAGTGAACACTGAAGCTTTCTTT. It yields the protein CASSLTVNTEAFF.

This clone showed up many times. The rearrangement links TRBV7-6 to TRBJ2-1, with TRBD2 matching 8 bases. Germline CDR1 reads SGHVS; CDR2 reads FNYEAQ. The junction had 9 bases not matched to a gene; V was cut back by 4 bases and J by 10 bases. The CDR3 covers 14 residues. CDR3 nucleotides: TGTGCCAGCAGCTCTCAGCCGGGAGGGTCAGAGCAGTTCTTC. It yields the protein CASSSQPGGSEQFF.

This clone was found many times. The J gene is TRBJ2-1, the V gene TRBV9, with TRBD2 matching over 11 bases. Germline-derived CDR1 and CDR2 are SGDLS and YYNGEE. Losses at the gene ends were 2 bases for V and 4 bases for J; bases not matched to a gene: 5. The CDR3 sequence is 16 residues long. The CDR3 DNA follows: TGTGCCAGCAGCGTTAGCGGGAGGGCCCCTTACAATGAGCAGTTCTTC. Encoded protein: CASSVSGRAPYNEQFF.

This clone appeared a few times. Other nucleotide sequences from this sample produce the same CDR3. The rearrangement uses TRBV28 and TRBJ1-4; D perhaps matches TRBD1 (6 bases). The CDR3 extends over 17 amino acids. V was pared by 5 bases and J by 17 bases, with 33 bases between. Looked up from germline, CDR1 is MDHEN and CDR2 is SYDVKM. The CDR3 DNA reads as TGTGCCAGCAGTGGAGACAGGACCTGGGAAACTAATGAAAAGCTTTTTTTT. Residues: CASSGDRTWETNEKLFF.